In this sample, the clone carrying this TCR beta chain turned up once. Antigen specificity is unknown. The sample belongs to a study of cytomegalovirus exposure and HLA in healthy donors. Profiled with immunoSEQ multiplex PCR; TCRdb holds only in-frame clones, not every one. The sample gives some 200,000 clones, 75% to 95% of which show up once; 1.1% is in the top ten. Whole-study results and caveats: Despite most TCR sequences being rare, some public TCRs occurred in many donors.

CDR3 length: 14 amino acids. Looked up from germline, CDR1 is LNHDA and CDR2 is SQIVND (reference sequence). Trimming cost V 11 bases and J 2 bases, with 13 bases left between them. This TCR came from a woman in her late teens or twenties in good health and CMV-seronegative. Sequencing used PBMCs. The chain couples TRBV19 to TRBJ2-6, with TRBD2 as a possible D gene (6 bases). The CDR3 is CASSGVTGANVLTF. The CDR3 DNA reads as TGTGCCTCCTCGGGGGTCACTGGGGCCAACGTCCTGACTTTC.